This TCR beta chain was identified during a study of T-cell reconstitution after alpha-beta-depleted transplantation in children. Study-level findings and limits: About two months after transplant, alpha-beta T cells reportedly came from several hundred expanded graft clones. Recipient T cells and thymic progenitors that survived were the source of the high TCRbeta diversity seen at day 60 in some patients.

Trimming shortened V by 6 bases and J by 13 bases, and 23 bases separated the two germline ends. This CDR3 comprises 13 residues. Germline assignment: CDR1 DFQATT and CDR2 SNEGSKA (reference sequence). Preparation of the TCRbeta library was carried out with unique molecular identifiers. TCRdb fed the PCR reads into MiXCR, producing one record per CDR3 protein. The profile covers around 450,000 distinct CDR3 sequences, with around 15% appearing a single time and approximately 29% taken by the ten largest. On this clonotype: Its target is not known.

This receptor was obtained from a boy in the first two years of life who had a stem cell transplant for Wiskott-Aldrich syndrome, so the T cells may come from the graft donor. V gene TRBV20-1 combines with J gene TRBJ2-3; possible D gene TRBD2, 6 bases. The sequenced sample was PBMCs, mostly from graft donor cells, obtained 360 days after TCRalphabeta/CD19-depleted stem cell transplant. This CDR3 is CSAPYSPSARKYF. The CDR3 nucleotides read TGCAGTGCCCCGTACTCTCCTAGCGCCCGAAAGTATTTT.